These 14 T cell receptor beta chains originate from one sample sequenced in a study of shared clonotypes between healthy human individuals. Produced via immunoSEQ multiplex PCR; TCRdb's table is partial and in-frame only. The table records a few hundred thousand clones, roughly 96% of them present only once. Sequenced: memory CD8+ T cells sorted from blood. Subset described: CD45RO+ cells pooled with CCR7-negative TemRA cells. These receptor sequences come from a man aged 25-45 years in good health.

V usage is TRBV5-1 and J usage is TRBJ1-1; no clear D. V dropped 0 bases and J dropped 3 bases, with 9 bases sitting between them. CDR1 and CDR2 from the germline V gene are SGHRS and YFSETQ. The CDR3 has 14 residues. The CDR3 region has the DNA TGCGCCAGCAGCTTGGCCCCAATGGACACTGAAGCTTTCTTT. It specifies CASSLAPMDTEAFF.

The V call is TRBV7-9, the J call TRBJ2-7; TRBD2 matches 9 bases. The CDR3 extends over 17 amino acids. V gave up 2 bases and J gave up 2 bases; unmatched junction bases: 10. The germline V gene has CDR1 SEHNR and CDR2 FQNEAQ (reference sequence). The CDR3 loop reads CASSLKHSGRPTYEQYF. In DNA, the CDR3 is TGTGCCAGCAGCTTAAAGCATAGCGGGAGACCTACCTACGAGCAGTACTTC.

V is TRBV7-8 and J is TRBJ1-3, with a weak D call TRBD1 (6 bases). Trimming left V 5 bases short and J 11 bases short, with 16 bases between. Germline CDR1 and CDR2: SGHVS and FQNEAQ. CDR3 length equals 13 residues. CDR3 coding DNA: TGTGCCAGCAGCCTAGAGGGGGTTGGGGCCATATATTTT. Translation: CASSLEGVGAIYF. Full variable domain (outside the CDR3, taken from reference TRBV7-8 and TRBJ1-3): GAGVSQSPRYKVAKRGQDVALRCDPISGHVSLFWYQQALGQGPEFLTYFQNEAQLDKSGLPSDRFFAERPEGSVSTLKIQRTQQEDSAVYLCASSLEGVGAIYFGEGSWLTVV.

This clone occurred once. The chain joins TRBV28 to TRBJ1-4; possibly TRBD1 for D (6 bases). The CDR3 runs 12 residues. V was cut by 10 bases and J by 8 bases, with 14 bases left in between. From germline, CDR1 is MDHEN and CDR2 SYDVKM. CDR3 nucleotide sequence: TGTGCCATCAACAGACAGGCCGAAAAACTGTTTTTT. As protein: CAINRQAEKLFF. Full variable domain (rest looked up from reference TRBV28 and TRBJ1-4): DVKVTQSSRYLVKRTGEKVFLECVQDMDHENMFWYRQDPGLGLRLIYFSYDVKMKEKGDIPEGYSVSREKKERFSLILESASTNQTSMYLCAINRQAEKLFFGSGTQLSVL.

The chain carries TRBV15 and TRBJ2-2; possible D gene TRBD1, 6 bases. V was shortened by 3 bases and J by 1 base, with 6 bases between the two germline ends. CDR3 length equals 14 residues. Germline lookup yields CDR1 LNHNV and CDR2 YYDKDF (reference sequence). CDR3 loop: CATSRGQNTGELFF. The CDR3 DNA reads TGTGCCACCAGCAGGGGACAGAACACCGGGGAGCTGTTTTTT. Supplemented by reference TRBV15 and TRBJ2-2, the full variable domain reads DAMVIQNPRYQVTQFGKPVTLSCSQTLNHNVMYWYQQKSSQAPKLLFHYYDKDFNNEADTPDNFQSRRPNTSFCFLDIRSPGLGDTAMYLCATSRGQNTGELFFGEGSRLTVL.

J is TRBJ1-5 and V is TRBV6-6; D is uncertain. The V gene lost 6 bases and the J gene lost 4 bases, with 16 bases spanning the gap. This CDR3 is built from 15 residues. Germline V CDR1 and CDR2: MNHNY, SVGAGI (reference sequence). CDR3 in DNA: TGTGCCAGCAGCCCCGGGGAGGGAACAAATCAGCCCCAGCATTTT. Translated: CASSPGEGTNQPQHF.

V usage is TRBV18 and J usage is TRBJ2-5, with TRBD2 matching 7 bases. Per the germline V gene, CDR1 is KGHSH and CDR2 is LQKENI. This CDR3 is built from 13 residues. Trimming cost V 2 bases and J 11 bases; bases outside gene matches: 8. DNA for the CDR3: TGTGCCAGCTCACCAAGGGTGGGAGGGGAGCAGTACTTC. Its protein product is CASSPRVGGEQYF.

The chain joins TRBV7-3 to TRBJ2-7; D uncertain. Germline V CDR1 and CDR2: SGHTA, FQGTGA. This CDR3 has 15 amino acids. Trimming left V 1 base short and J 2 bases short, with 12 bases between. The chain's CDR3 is CASSLRAGPAYEQYF. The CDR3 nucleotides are TGTGCCAGCAGCTTAAGGGCAGGACCCGCCTACGAGCAGTACTTC.

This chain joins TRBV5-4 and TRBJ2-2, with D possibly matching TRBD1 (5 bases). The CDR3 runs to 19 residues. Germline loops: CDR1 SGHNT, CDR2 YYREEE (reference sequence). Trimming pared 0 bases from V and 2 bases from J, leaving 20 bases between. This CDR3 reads CASSLVGPGRSFNTGELFF. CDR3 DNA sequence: TGTGCCAGCAGCTTGGTAGGTCCAGGGCGGTCCTTTAACACCGGGGAGCTGTTTTTT. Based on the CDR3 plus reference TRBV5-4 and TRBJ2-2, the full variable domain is ETGVTQSPTHLIKTRGQQVTLRCSSQSGHNTVSWYQQALGQGPQFIFQYYREEENGRGNFPPRFSGLQFPNYSSELNVNALELDDSALYLCASSLVGPGRSFNTGELFFGEGSRLTVL.

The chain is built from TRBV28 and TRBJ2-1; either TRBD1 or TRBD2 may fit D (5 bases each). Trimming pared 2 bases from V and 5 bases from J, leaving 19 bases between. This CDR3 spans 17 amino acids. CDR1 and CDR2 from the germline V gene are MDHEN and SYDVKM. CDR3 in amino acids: CASSLEGQGALDNEQFF. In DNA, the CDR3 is TGTGCCAGCAGTTTAGAGGGGCAGGGTGCATTGGACAATGAGCAGTTCTTC.

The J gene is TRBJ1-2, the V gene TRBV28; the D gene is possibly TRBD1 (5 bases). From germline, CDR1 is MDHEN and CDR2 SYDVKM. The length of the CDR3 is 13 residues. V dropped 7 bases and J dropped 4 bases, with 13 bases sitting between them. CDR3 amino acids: CASTAGEFYGYTF. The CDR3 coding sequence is TGTGCCAGCACAGCGGGGGAGTTCTATGGCTACACCTTC.

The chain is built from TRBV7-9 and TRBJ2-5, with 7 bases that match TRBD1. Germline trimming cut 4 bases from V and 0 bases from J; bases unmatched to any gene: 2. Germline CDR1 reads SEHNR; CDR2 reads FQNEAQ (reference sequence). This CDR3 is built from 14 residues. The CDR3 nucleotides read TGTGCCAGCAGCTCGACAGGGTACCAAGAGACCCAGTACTTC. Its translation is CASSSTGYQETQYF.

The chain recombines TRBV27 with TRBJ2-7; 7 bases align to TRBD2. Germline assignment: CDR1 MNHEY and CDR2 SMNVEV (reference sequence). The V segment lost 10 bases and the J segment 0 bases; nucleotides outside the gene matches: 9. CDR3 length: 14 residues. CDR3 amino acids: CATKAGGSSYEQYF. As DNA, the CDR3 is TGTGCCACCAAGGCGGGCGGGAGCTCCTACGAGCAGTACTTC.

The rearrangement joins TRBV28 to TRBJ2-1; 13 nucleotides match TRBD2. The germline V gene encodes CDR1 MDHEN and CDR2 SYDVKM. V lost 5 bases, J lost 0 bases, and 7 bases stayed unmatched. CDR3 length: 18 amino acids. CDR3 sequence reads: CASSPQGLAGSSYNEQFF. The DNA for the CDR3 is TGTGCCAGCAGTCCCCAGGGACTAGCGGGGAGCTCCTACAATGAGCAGTTCTTC. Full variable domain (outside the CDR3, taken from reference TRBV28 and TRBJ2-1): DVKVTQSSRYLVKRTGEKVFLECVQDMDHENMFWYRQDPGLGLRLIYFSYDVKMKEKGDIPEGYSVSREKKERFSLILESASTNQTSMYLCASSPQGLAGSSYNEQFFGPGTRLTVL.